One TCR beta chain is described in this entry. Its cognate antigen is unknown. The germline gene is not matched at one end of the junction; a read error may be the cause. Genomic DNA constituted the template upon which TCR beta VDJ and CDR3 profiling was performed. Each CDR3 protein is one row after TCRdb ran MiXCR on the reads. This table has 400,000 to 450,000 distinct CDR3 sequences, just under 70% appearing once. The sample comes from a study of CD8+CD57+ T cells in acquired aplastic anemia. In the study overall: On average, sorted CD4+ and CD8+ cells gave 3.2 ug of DNA. Healthy donors yielded about 9.9 million CD4+ cell reads on average.

The CDR3 spans 14 residues. Notes on the study in general: Patients and controls shared roughly 28 CD8+ CDR3 sequences, which appeared highly expressed in patients and within their immunodominant clones. Patients and healthy controls showed no significant CD8+ Simpson's diversity difference.

The receptor was isolated from a human donor in good health, serving as a control. This sequence joins TRBV12-3 or TRBV12-4 and TRBJ1-5; 7 bases align to TRBD1. Sequenced: sorted CD4+, CD8+, or CD8+CD57+ T cells (not recorded which) from PBMCs. This chain's CDR3 is CASSRRGAGANVLF. CDR3 DNA: TGTGCCAGCAGCCGCAGGGGGGCGGGGGCCAACGTCCTGTTT.